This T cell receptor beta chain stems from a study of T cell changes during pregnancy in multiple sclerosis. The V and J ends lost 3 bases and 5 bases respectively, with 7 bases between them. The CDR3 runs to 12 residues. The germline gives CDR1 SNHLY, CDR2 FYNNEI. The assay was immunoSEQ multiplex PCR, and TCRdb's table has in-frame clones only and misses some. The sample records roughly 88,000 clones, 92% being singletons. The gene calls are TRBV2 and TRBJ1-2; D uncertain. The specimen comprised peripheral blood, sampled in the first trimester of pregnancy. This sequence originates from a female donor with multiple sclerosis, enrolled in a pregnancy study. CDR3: CASSDPVYGYTF. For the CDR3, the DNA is TGTGCCAGCAGTGACCCGGTTTATGGCTACACCTTC.